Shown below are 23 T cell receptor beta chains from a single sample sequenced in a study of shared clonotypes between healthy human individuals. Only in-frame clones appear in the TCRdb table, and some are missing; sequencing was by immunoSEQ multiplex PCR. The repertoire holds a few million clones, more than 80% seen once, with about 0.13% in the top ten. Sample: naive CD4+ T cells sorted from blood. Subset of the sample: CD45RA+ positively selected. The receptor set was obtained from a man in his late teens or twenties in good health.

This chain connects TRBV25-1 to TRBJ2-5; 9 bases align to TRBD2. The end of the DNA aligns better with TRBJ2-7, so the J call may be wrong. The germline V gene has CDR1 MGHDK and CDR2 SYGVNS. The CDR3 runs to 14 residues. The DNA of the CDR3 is TGTGCCAGCAGCGCAGCGGGAGGTTCCTACGAGCAGTACTTC. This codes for CASSAAGGSYEQYF.

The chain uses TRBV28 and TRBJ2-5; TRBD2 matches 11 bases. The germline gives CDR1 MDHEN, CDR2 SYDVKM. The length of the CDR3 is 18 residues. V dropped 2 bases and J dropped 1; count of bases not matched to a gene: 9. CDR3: CASSLPWLAGGPQETQYF. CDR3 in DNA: TGTGCCAGCAGTTTACCCTGGCTAGCGGGGGGCCCCCAAGAGACCCAGTACTTC.

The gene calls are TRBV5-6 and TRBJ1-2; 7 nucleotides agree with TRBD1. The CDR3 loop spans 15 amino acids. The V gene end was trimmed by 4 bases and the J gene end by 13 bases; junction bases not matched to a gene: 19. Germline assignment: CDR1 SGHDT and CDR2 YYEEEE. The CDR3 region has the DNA TGTGCCAGCAGCCCATCTCCCGACAGGGCCGCCGTGGGCACCTTC. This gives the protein CASSPSPDRAAVGTF.

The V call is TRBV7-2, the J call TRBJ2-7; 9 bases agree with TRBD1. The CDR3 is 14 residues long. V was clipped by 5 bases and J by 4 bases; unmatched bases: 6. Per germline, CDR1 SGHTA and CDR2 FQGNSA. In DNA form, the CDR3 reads TGTGCCAGCAGCGGCACAGGGGGCGGTTACGAGCAGTACTTC. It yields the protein CASSGTGGGYEQYF.

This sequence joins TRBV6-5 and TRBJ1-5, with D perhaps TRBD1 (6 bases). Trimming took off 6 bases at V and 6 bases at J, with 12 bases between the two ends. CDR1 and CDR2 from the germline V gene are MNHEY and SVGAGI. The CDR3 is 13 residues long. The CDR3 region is CASRQGTAQPQHF. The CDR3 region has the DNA TGTGCCAGCAGACAGGGAACGGCTCAGCCCCAGCATTTT.

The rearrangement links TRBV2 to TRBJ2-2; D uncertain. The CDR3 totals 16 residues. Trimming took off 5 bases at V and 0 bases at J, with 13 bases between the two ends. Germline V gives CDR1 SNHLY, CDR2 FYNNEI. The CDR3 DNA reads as TGTGCCAGCAGTCTTTCGTACACAGCGAACACCGGGGAGCTGTTTTTT. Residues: CASSLSYTANTGELFF. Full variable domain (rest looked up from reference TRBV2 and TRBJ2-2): EPEVTQTPSHQVTQMGQEVILRCVPISNHLYFYWYRQILGQKVEFLVSFYNNEISEKSEIFDDQFSVERPDGSNFTLKIRSTKLEDSAMYFCASSLSYTANTGELFFGEGSRLTVL.

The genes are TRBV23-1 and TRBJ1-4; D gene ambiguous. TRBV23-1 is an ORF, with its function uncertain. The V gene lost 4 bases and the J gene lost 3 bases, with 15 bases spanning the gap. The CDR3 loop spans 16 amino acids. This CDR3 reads CASSLHLVGANEKLFF. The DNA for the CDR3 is TGCGCCAGCAGTCTCCACCTGGTTGGGGCTAATGAAAAACTGTTTTTT.

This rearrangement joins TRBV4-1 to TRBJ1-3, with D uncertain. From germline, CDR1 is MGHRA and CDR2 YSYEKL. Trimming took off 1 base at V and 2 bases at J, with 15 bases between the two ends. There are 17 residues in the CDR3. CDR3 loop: CASSQAGKGRTGNTIYF. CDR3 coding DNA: TGCGCCAGCAGCCAAGCTGGAAAGGGAAGGACTGGAAACACCATATATTTT.

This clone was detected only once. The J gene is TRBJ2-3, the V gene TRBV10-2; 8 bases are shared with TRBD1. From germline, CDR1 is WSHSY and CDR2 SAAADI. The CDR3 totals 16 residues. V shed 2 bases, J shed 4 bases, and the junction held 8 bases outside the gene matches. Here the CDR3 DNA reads TGCGCCAGCAGTGAGGACAGGGGAATGTATGCAGATACGCAGTATTTT. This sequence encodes CASSEDRGMYADTQYF.

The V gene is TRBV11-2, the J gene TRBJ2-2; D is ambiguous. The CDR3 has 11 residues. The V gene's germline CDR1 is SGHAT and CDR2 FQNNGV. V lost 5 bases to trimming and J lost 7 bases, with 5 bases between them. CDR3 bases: TGTGCCAGCAGCGGCTTCGGGGAGCTGTTTTTT. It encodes CASSGFGELFF.

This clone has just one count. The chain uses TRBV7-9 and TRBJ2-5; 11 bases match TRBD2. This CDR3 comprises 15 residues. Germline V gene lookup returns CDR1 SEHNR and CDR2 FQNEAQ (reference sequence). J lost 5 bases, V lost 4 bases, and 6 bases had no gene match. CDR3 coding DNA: TGTGCCAGCAGCTCGATAGCGGGAGGGCCGGAGACCCAGTACTTC. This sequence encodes CASSSIAGGPETQYF.

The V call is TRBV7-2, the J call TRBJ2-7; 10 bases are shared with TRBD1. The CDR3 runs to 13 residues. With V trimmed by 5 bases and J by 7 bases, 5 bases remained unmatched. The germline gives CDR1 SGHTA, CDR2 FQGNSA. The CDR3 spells CASSLRTGGEQYF. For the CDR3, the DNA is TGTGCCAGCAGCCTAAGGACAGGGGGAGAGCAGTACTTC.

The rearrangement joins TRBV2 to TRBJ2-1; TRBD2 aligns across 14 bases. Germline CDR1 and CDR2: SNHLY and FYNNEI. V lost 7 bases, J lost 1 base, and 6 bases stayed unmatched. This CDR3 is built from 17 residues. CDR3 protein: CASTGTSGGRSYNEQFF. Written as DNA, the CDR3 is TGTGCCAGCACTGGGACTAGCGGGGGAAGGTCCTACAATGAGCAGTTCTTC.

The CDR3 reads CASSEGRGNEQFF. Here the CDR3 DNA reads TGTGCCAGCAGCGAGGGGCGGGGAAATGAGCAGTTCTTC. The V call is TRBV7-2, the J call TRBJ2-1, with D tentatively TRBD2 (6 bases). This CDR3 spans 13 amino acids. The ends were cut back, 5 bases at V and 7 bases at J, with 12 bases in the middle. Germline lookup yields CDR1 SGHTA and CDR2 FQGNSA.

The CDR3 coding sequence is TGTGCCAGCAGTTTCAGGACTAGCGGGGGCGGGGAGCTGTTTTTT. Protein product: CASSFRTSGGGELFF. The V and J genes are TRBV28 and TRBJ2-2, with 13 bases identical to TRBD2. Germline CDR1 MDHEN, CDR2 SYDVKM. J was trimmed by 7 bases and V by 3 bases; bases with no gene match: 2. The CDR3 extends over 15 amino acids.

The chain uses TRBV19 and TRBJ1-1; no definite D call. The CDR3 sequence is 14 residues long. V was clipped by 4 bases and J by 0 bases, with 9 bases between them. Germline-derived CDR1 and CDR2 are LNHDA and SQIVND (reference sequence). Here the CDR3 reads CASSRLGLNTEAFF. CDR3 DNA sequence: TGTGCCAGTAGTAGGCTCGGCCTGAACACTGAAGCTTTCTTT.

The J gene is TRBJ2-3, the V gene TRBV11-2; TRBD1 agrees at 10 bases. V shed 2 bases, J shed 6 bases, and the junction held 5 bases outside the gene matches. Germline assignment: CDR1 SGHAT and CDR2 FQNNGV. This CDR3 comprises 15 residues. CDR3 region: CASSLRDRGSDTQYF. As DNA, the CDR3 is TGTGCCAGCAGCTTAAGGGACAGGGGAAGCGATACGCAGTATTTT.

Here the CDR3 reads CASSEGQTGNTIYF. The CDR3 DNA reads TGTGCCAGCTCAGAGGGGCAGACTGGAAACACCATATATTTT. The J gene is TRBJ1-3, the V gene TRBV11-3; TRBD1 might be the D (5 bases). The germline V gene encodes CDR1 SGHNT and CDR2 YENEEA. The ends were cut back, 8 bases at V and 2 bases at J, with 13 bases in the middle. The CDR3 runs 14 residues.

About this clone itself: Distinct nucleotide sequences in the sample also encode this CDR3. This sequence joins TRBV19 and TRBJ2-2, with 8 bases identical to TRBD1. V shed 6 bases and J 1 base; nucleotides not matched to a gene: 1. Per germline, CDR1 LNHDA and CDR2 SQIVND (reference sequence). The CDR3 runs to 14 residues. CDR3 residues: CASSGTGNTGELFF. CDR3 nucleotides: TGTGCCAGTAGCGGGACAGGGAACACCGGGGAGCTGTTTTTT.

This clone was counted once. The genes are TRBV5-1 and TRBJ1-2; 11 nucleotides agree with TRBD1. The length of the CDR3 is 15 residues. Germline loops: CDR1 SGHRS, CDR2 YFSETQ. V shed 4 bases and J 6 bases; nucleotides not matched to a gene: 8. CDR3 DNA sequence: TGCGCCAGCAGCACCCGGACAGGGGGCCGGGATGGCTACACCTTC. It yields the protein CASSTRTGGRDGYTF.

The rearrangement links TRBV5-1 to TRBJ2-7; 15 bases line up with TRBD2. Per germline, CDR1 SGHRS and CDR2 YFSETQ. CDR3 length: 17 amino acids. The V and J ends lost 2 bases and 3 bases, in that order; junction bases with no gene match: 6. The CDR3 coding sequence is TGCGCCAGCAGCTTTGGACTAGCGGGAGGGCTGGTCTACGAGCAGTACTTC. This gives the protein CASSFGLAGGLVYEQYF.

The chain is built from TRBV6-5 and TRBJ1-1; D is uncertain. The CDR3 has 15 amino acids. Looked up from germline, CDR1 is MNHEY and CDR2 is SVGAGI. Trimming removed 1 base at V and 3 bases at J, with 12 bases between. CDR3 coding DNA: TGTGCCAGCAGTTACTATGGGGTCGGACACACTGAAGCTTTCTTT. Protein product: CASSYYGVGHTEAFF.

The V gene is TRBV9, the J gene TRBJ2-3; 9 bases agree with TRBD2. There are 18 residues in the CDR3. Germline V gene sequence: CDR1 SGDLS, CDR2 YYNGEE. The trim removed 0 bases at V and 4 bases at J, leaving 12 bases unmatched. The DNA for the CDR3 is TGTGCCAGCAGCGTAGCTCTAGCGGGAAATGGGGTTGCAGATACGCAGTATTTT. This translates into CASSVALAGNGVADTQYF.